Each of the 27 T cell receptor beta chains below was sequenced from the same sample in a study of long-term antiretroviral therapy in people with HIV. Survey-level resolution applied to immunoSEQ assay v3.0. The table came from immunoSEQ multiplex PCR; TCRdb's copy has only in-frame clones and leaves some out. The sample carries around 25,000 clones, around 81% recorded once. The source material was unsorted PBMCs, sampled at the start of antiretroviral therapy, before treatment. These receptors came from a woman between 18 and 30 years old with HIV.

V and J are TRBV7-9 and TRBJ1-5; unclear D gene. Germline V gives CDR1 SEHNR, CDR2 FQNEAQ (reference sequence). CDR3 length equals 13 residues. With 5 bases removed from V and 1 base from J, the gap between germline ends came to 6 bases. CDR3 loop: CASSTSSNQPQHF. In DNA form, the CDR3 reads TGTGCCAGCAGCACCTCAAGCAATCAGCCCCAGCATTTT.

V is TRBV7-2 and J is TRBJ1-5; D is undetermined. The V gene lost 3 bases and the J gene lost 6 bases, with 12 bases spanning the gap. This CDR3 comprises 14 residues. CDR1 SGHTA and CDR2 FQGNSA come from the germline V gene. The CDR3 region has the DNA TGTGCCAGCAGCTTGAGCGGGGAAAGTCAGCCCCAGCATTTT. Amino acid sequence: CASSLSGESQPQHF.

This chain joins TRBV6-1 and TRBJ2-1, with 11 bases matching TRBD1. With V trimmed by 5 bases and J by 3 bases, 3 bases remained unmatched. Germline V gene lookup returns CDR1 MNHNS and CDR2 SASEGT. The CDR3 totals 15 residues. The CDR3 reads CASSPGTGGYNEQFF. The CDR3 nucleotides are TGTGCCAGCAGTCCCGGGACAGGGGGCTACAATGAGCAGTTCTTC.

CDR3 bases: TGTGCCTGGGATCGGATGTCGGAAGGCTACACCTTC. Translating it yields CAWDRMSEGYTF. The rearrangement links TRBV30 to TRBJ1-2; D is unresolved. Germline V gives CDR1 GTSNPN, CDR2 SVGIG (reference sequence). Trimming shortened V by 5 bases and J by 8 bases, and 15 bases separated the two germline ends. The CDR3 has 12 residues. Drawing the rest from reference TRBV30 and TRBJ1-2, the complete variable domain is SQTIHQWPATLVQPVGSPLSLECTVEGTSNPNLYWYRQAAGRGLQLLFYSVGIGQISSEVPQNLSASRPQDRQFILSSKKLLLSDSGFYLCAWDRMSEGYTFGSGTRLTVV.

This clone was counted only a few times. The V and J genes are TRBV7-9 and TRBJ2-4; D remains ambiguous. The CDR3 is made up of 11 amino acids. V was clipped by 3 bases and J by 5 bases, with 2 bases between them. CDR1 and CDR2 (germline): SEHNR, FQNEAQ (reference sequence). The CDR3 bases are TGTGCCAGCAGCTTCGAAAACATTCAGTACTTC. Translating it yields CASSFENIQYF.

V is TRBV30 and J is TRBJ1-5; D remains unclear. Trimming left V 0 bases short and J 6 bases short, with 15 bases between. The germline CDR1 and CDR2 sequences are GTSNPN and SVGIG (reference sequence). This CDR3 contains 15 residues. The CDR3 sequence: CAWSVFGGGLQPQHF. The CDR3 DNA is TGTGCCTGGAGTGTATTTGGCGGAGGGCTTCAGCCCCAGCATTTT.

This clone was detected a few times. CDR3 loop: CASTTGWENYGYTF. For the CDR3, the DNA is TGTGCCAGCACCACAGGTTGGGAAAACTATGGCTACACCTTC. This sequence joins TRBV6-1 and TRBJ1-2, with D maybe TRBD1 (5 bases). This CDR3 spans 14 amino acids. Per germline, CDR1 MNHNS and CDR2 SASEGT. The V end was cut by 7 bases, the J end by 2 bases, with 14 bases between.

The gene calls are TRBV19 and TRBJ2-3, with D perhaps matching TRBD1 (6 bases). The CDR3 contains 16 residues. Germline V gene sequence: CDR1 LNHDA, CDR2 SQIVND (reference sequence). V was trimmed by 4 bases and J by 2 bases, leaving 16 bases between them. CDR3 nucleotides: TGTGCCAGTAGTAGGGGGCAGGGTCCCATCACAGATACGCAGTATTTT. Its translation: CASSRGQGPITDTQYF.

The CDR3 sequence is CASSPTAGDYEQYF. The CDR3 nucleotides read TGTGCCAGCTCACCGACCGCGGGAGACTACGAGCAGTACTTC. This rearrangement joins TRBV18 to TRBJ2-7; TRBD2 matches 7 bases. CDR1 is KGHSH and CDR2 is LQKENI in the germline V gene. Losses at the gene ends were 3 bases for V and 3 bases for J; bases not matched to a gene: 5. The CDR3 is 14 residues long.

This clone appeared a single time. The chain uses TRBV7-3 and TRBJ2-1, with 7 positions matching TRBD2. The trim removed 0 bases at V and 9 bases at J, leaving 14 bases unmatched. Germline loops: CDR1 SGHTA, CDR2 FQGTGA. CDR3 size: 17 residues. Here the CDR3 DNA reads TGTGCCAGCAGCTTAACCCCCCAGCGGGAACTGTCAGGTGAGCAGTTCTTC. Amino acid sequence: CASSLTPQRELSGEQFF.

The sample holds one count of this clone. This chain uses TRBV6-5 with TRBJ1-2; 9 bases are a match to TRBD1. The CDR3 has 15 residues. Trimming removed 5 bases from V and 2 bases from J; junction bases left unmatched: 6. Per the germline V gene, CDR1 is MNHEY and CDR2 is SVGAGI. CDR3 DNA sequence: TGTGCCAGCAGTCGCCGGACAGGGGACAACTATGGCTACACCTTC. This codes for CASSRRTGDNYGYTF.

The sample holds a few counts of this clone. The CDR3 sequence is CASKTGVSNQPQHF. The CDR3 DNA reads as TGTGCCAGCAAGACAGGGGTAAGCAATCAGCCCCAGCATTTT. V gene TRBV27 combines with J gene TRBJ1-5, with 8 bases lining up with TRBD1. There are 14 residues in the CDR3. Losses at the gene ends were 7 bases for V and 1 base for J; bases not matched to a gene: 3. Per germline, CDR1 MNHEY and CDR2 SMNVEV (reference sequence).

This clone was observed a few times. The gene calls are TRBV7-9 and TRBJ1-6; weak D call: TRBD1 (6 bases). Trimming shortened V by 4 bases and J by 7 bases, and 14 bases separated the two germline ends. The germline gives CDR1 SEHNR, CDR2 FQNEAQ (reference sequence). The CDR3 sequence is 15 residues long. As DNA, the CDR3 is TGTGCCAGCAGCTCGAGGGGGGTGGGCAATTCACCCCTCCACTTT. Encoded protein: CASSSRGVGNSPLHF.

Notes on this clone: Different DNA sequences within this sample yield the same CDR3. V usage is TRBV28 and J usage is TRBJ1-1; D not resolved. V was cut by 2 bases and J by 4 bases, with 2 bases left in between. From germline, CDR1 is MDHEN and CDR2 SYDVKM. This CDR3 contains 11 residues. Written as DNA, the CDR3 is TGTGCCAGCAGTTTAGGCACTGAAGCTTTCTTT. Translating gives CASSLGTEAFF.

The chain joins TRBV19 to TRBJ2-7, with D maybe TRBD2 (6 bases). Trimming left V 1 base short and J 0 bases short, with 10 bases between. The CDR3 extends over 15 amino acids. Germline V gene lookup returns CDR1 LNHDA and CDR2 SQIVND (reference sequence). The CDR3, as DNA: TGTGCCAGTAGTATAGGACGGGGGAACTCCTACGAGCAGTACTTC. Translating gives CASSIGRGNSYEQYF.

The J gene is TRBJ2-7, the V gene TRBV5-6; 8 nucleotides align to TRBD1. The CDR3 runs 13 residues. The J segment lost 7 bases and the V segment lost 3 bases, leaving 6 bases of the junction unmatched. Germline V CDR1 and CDR2: SGHDT, YYEEEE. This CDR3 is CASSSRTGLEQYF. Written as DNA, the CDR3 is TGTGCCAGCAGCTCCCGGACAGGGCTTGAGCAGTACTTC. The whole variable domain, filled in from reference TRBV5-6 and TRBJ2-7, reads DAGVTQSPTHLIKTRGQQVTLRCSPKSGHDTVSWYQQALGQGPQFIFQYYEEEERQRGNFPDRFSGHQFPNYSSELNVNALLLGDSALYLCASSSRTGLEQYFGPGTRLTVT.

The V and J genes are TRBV7-9 and TRBJ2-6; no firm D call. In germline, CDR1 is SEHNR, CDR2 FQNEAQ (reference sequence). The CDR3 spans 13 residues. V lost 3 bases to trimming and J lost 4 bases, with 4 bases between them. CDR3 amino acids: CASSFKGANVLTF. In DNA, the CDR3 is TGTGCCAGCAGCTTTAAAGGGGCCAACGTCCTGACTTTC.

The chain combines TRBV7-9 with TRBJ2-7, with a tentative D call TRBD1 (5 bases). This CDR3 is 13 amino acids long. The germline CDR1 and CDR2 sequences are SEHNR and FQNEAQ (reference sequence). Deletions cut 1 base from V and 5 bases from J, with 9 bases between. CDR3 in DNA: TGTGCCAGCAGCTTAGGGCAGGGAAACGAGCAGTACTTC. Its protein product is CASSLGQGNEQYF.

This clone was observed once. The V gene is TRBV9, the J gene TRBJ1-3; maybe TRBD1 (6 bases). Trimming took off 0 bases at V and 4 bases at J, with 17 bases between the two ends. The CDR3 totals 17 residues. Germline assignment: CDR1 SGDLS and CDR2 YYNGEE. The CDR3 is CASSVAHSTGDGNTIYF. The DNA for the CDR3 is TGTGCCAGCAGCGTAGCCCACTCGACAGGAGACGGAAACACCATATATTTT.

This chain's CDR3 is CASNGGGNHNEQFF. The DNA of the CDR3 is TGTGCCAGCAATGGAGGGGGGAATCACAATGAGCAGTTCTTC. J is TRBJ2-1 and V is TRBV2; D tentatively reads TRBD1 or TRBD2 (6 bases each). The CDR3 is 14 amino acids. Germline V lookup: CDR1 SNHLY, CDR2 FYNNEI. V was shortened by 7 bases and J by 5 bases, with 15 bases between the two germline ends.

The chain combines TRBV7-6 with TRBJ1-3, with D unresolved. V was pared by 5 bases and J by 3 bases, with 11 bases between. Germline loops: CDR1 SGHVS, CDR2 FNYEAQ. There are 14 residues in the CDR3. The CDR3 DNA reads TGTGCCAGCAGCCCCTTGAGTGGTGGAAACACCATATATTTT. This codes for CASSPLSGGNTIYF.

The V gene is TRBV28, the J gene TRBJ1-4; D gene ambiguous. Germline V lookup: CDR1 MDHEN, CDR2 SYDVKM. The CDR3 is made up of 15 amino acids. V was shortened by 10 bases and J by 3 bases, with 18 bases between the two germline ends. Written as DNA, the CDR3 is TGTGCCACCCAAAGATCTGGTATGGCTAATGAAAAACTGTTTTTT. It codes for CATQRSGMANEKLFF.

This clone rates as medium-sized. V gene TRBV4-3 combines with J gene TRBJ1-6; no firm D call. This CDR3 spans 14 amino acids. With 0 bases removed from V and 6 bases from J, the gap between germline ends came to 6 bases. Germline V gene data show CDR1 as LGHNA and CDR2 as YSLEER. CDR3 in amino acids: CASSQDTINSPLHF. The CDR3 DNA is TGCGCCAGCAGCCAAGACACCATTAATTCACCCCTCCACTTT.

This clone was recorded once. The chain links TRBV7-6 to TRBJ2-5; D may match TRBD1 or TRBD2 (6 bases each). Germline loops: CDR1 SGHVS, CDR2 FNYEAQ. CDR3 length equals 15 residues. V was shortened by 0 bases and J by 2 bases, with 10 bases between the two germline ends. The DNA of the CDR3 is TGTGCCAGCAGCTTAGCGGGGGGCCATCAAGAGACCCAGTACTTC. Residues: CASSLAGGHQETQYF.

The rearrangement uses TRBV7-9 and TRBJ2-2; 10 bases are a match to TRBD1. V shed 5 bases and J 4 bases; nucleotides not matched to a gene: 10. The CDR3 has 17 amino acids. The V gene's germline CDR1 is SEHNR and CDR2 FQNEAQ (reference sequence). For the CDR3, the DNA is TGTGCCAGCAGCGGACTGACAGGGGGCTATACCACCGGGGAGCTGTTTTTT. As protein: CASSGLTGGYTTGELFF.

This chain joins TRBV19 and TRBJ2-2; D might be TRBD1 or TRBD2, each matching 6 bases. The CDR3 consists of 15 residues. V was pared by 7 bases and J by 3 bases, with 15 bases between. Germline assignment: CDR1 LNHDA and CDR2 SQIVND (reference sequence). The CDR3 protein is CASKARGRDTGELFF. Written as DNA, the CDR3 is TGTGCCAGTAAAGCTCGGGGGCGAGACACCGGGGAGCTGTTTTTT. The variable domain in full, completed from reference TRBV19 and TRBJ2-2, reads DGGITQSPKYLFRKEGQNVTLSCEQNLNHDAMYWYRQDPGQGLRLIYYSQIVNDFQKGDIAEGYSVSREKKESFPLTVTSAQKNPTAFYLCASKARGRDTGELFFGEGSRLTVL.

The gene calls are TRBV4-3 and TRBJ2-7, with 7 bases identical to TRBD2. This CDR3 has 16 residues. V lost 0 bases and J lost 3; bases outside the gene matches: 8. Germline V gives CDR1 LGHNA, CDR2 YSLEER. The CDR3 sequence is CASSQDRGGNFYEQYF. CDR3 nucleotides: TGCGCCAGCAGCCAAGATCGGGGAGGGAATTTCTACGAGCAGTACTTC.